Listed below are T cell receptor beta chains from one sample, sequenced in a study of cytomegalovirus exposure and HLA in healthy donors. The data were produced by immunoSEQ multiplex PCR, yet TCRdb's version contains in-frame clones alone and is incomplete. In the table there are tens of thousands of clones, 67% of which are singletons. The specimen was PBMCs. These receptor sequences come from a man aged 25 to 45 in good health and CMV-seronegative. CDR3s include the opening cysteine and the closing phenylalanine or tryptophan. The order of the fields is CDR3 DNA, CDR3 protein, J gene, clone size, V gene, D gene. The D gene is left open where the match is weak. Expanded clones are given a class, and other clones once, few, many or no size at all.

CDR3 DNA: TGTGCCAGCTCACCGCAGACAGGGTCAGTTGAAGCTTTCTTT
CDR3 protein: CASSPQTGSVEAFF
J gene: TRBJ1-1
clone size: .
V gene: TRBV18
D gene: TRBD1

CDR3 DNA: TGTGCCAGTAGTATCCAGGAGGGAGGTGTTTACGAGCAGTACTTC
CDR3 protein: CASSIQEGGVYEQYF
J gene: TRBJ2-7
clone size: .
V gene: TRBV19
D gene: .

CDR3 DNA: TGTGCCAGCAGTGTCTCCCGGACAGCTCAAGAGACCCAGTACTTC
CDR3 protein: CASSVSRTAQETQYF
J gene: TRBJ2-5
clone size: few
V gene: TRBV2
D gene: .

CDR3 DNA: TGTGCCAGCAGTGAGGGGACTAGCGTCGGGGAGCAGTTCTTC
CDR3 protein: CASSEGTSVGEQFF
J gene: TRBJ2-1
clone size: .
V gene: TRBV6-4
D gene: TRBD2

CDR3 DNA: TGCGCCAGCAGCCCACTATTTGGGGATACGCAGTATTTT
CDR3 protein: CASSPLFGDTQYF
J gene: TRBJ2-3
clone size: .
V gene: TRBV5-1
D gene: .

CDR3 DNA: TGTGCCAGCAGCAAATTCCCCGCCCGGGACAGGGGGCGGGGGATCCCGCAGTATTTT
CDR3 protein: CASSKFPARDRGRGIPQYF
J gene: TRBJ2-3
clone size: .
V gene: TRBV21-1
D gene: .

CDR3 DNA: TGCAGCGTTGAAGACCACGGACTAGCGGGAGCAGCCCAGTACTTC
CDR3 protein: CSVEDHGLAGAAQYF
J gene: TRBJ2-5
clone size: .
V gene: TRBV29-1
D gene: TRBD2

CDR3 DNA: TGTGCCAGCACCGGCGAAACCCCGGGACTAGCGGGAACAACCTACAATGAGCAGTTCTTC
CDR3 protein: CASTGETPGLAGTTYNEQFF
J gene: TRBJ2-1
clone size: .
V gene: TRBV28
D gene: TRBD2

CDR3 DNA: TGTGCCAGCTCACCCTGGACTAGCGGGAGAGGCGAGCAGTTCTTC
CDR3 protein: CASSPWTSGRGEQFF
J gene: TRBJ2-1
clone size: .
V gene: TRBV18
D gene: TRBD2

CDR3 DNA: TGTGCCAGCAGACTGGGGGGGTCTATCAATGAGCAGTTCTTC
CDR3 protein: CASRLGGSINEQFF
J gene: TRBJ2-1
clone size: .
V gene: TRBV5-4
D gene: TRBD2

CDR3 DNA: TGTGCCAGCAGCCTGCAACAGGTGAACACTGAAGCTTTCTTT
CDR3 protein: CASSLQQVNTEAFF
J gene: TRBJ1-1
clone size: .
V gene: TRBV7-6
D gene: .

CDR3 DNA: TGCGCCAGGTGTGAGACAGGGAGAAGAGGGGAGCAGTACTTC
CDR3 protein: CARCETGRRGEQYF
J gene: TRBJ2-7
clone size: .
V gene: TRBV10-1
D gene: TRBD1

CDR3 DNA: TGTGCCAGCAGCTTTGGCGGGCCGCCCCAGCATTTT
CDR3 protein: CASSFGGPPQHF
J gene: TRBJ1-5
clone size: .
V gene: TRBV7-2
D gene: .

CDR3 DNA: TGCGCCAGCAGCTTGGGAGGGGGCGGAAGGAACACTGAAGCTTTCTTT
CDR3 protein: CASSLGGGGRNTEAFF
J gene: TRBJ1-1
clone size: .
V gene: TRBV5-1
D gene: TRBD1

CDR3 DNA: TGTGCCAGCTCACCGGGAGCCTCACCCCTCCACTTT
CDR3 protein: CASSPGASPLHF
J gene: TRBJ1-6
clone size: few
V gene: TRBV18
D gene: .

CDR3 DNA: TGTGCCAGCAGCGTAAGGAGCTCTGGAAACACCATATATTTT
CDR3 protein: CASSVRSSGNTIYF
J gene: TRBJ1-3
clone size: .
V gene: TRBV9
D gene: .

CDR3 DNA: TGTGCCAGTAAAACCCTGGGACAGGGCGGCTATGGCTACACCTTC
CDR3 protein: CASKTLGQGGYGYTF
J gene: TRBJ1-2
clone size: .
V gene: TRBV19
D gene: TRBD1

CDR3 DNA: TGTGCCAGCAGTTTAGCTCTCAGTCGTAACGAGCAGTACTTC
CDR3 protein: CASSLALSRNEQYF
J gene: TRBJ2-7
clone size: .
V gene: TRBV28
D gene: .

CDR3 DNA: TGTGCCAGCAGCCCTTCCGGGGGGGGCGGCTATGGCTACACCTTC
CDR3 protein: CASSPSGGGGYGYTF
J gene: TRBJ1-2
clone size: once
V gene: TRBV7-2
D gene: .

CDR3 DNA: TGTGCCAGCAGCTTAGGTGGACAAGCCTTTAAGCAGTTCTTC
CDR3 protein: CASSLGGQAFKQFF
J gene: TRBJ2-1
clone size: few
V gene: TRBV7-3
D gene: .

CDR3 DNA: TGTGCCTGGAGTGTGGACTTCTACGAGCAGTACTTC
CDR3 protein: CAWSVDFYEQYF
J gene: TRBJ2-7
clone size: .
V gene: TRBV30
D gene: .

CDR3 DNA: TGCGCCAGCAGCTTGGGGTCTGGTGAGGGGGTACACACTGAAGCTTTCTTT
CDR3 protein: CASSLGSGEGVHTEAFF
J gene: TRBJ1-1
clone size: .
V gene: TRBV5-1
D gene: .

CDR3 DNA: TGTGCCAGCAGCTTAAGGGGGCTTAATGAAAAACTGTTTTTT
CDR3 protein: CASSLRGLNEKLFF
J gene: TRBJ1-4
clone size: few
V gene: TRBV7-8
D gene: TRBD1

CDR3 DNA: TGTGCCAGCAGCGCGGGACTTCTACAGCCCCAGCATTTT
CDR3 protein: CASSAGLLQPQHF
J gene: TRBJ1-5
clone size: .
V gene: TRBV6-5
D gene: .

CDR3 DNA: TGTGCCAGCAGCACGCGGAACACTGAAGCTTTCTTT
CDR3 protein: CASSTRNTEAFF
J gene: TRBJ1-1
clone size: .
V gene: TRBV7-2
D gene: .

CDR3 DNA: TGTGCCATCAGTGAACAGGCGAACACTGAAGCTTTCTTT
CDR3 protein: CAISEQANTEAFF
J gene: TRBJ1-1
clone size: .
V gene: TRBV10-3
D gene: .

CDR3 DNA: TGTGCCAGCAGCACTAGCGGGGGGGCGAGAGAGACCCAGTACTTC
CDR3 protein: CASSTSGGARETQYF
J gene: TRBJ2-5
clone size: once
V gene: TRBV11-2
D gene: TRBD2

CDR3 DNA: TGTGCCAGCAGCAGTCCGGGACAGGGACGGAACACTGAAGCTTTCTTT
CDR3 protein: CASSSPGQGRNTEAFF
J gene: TRBJ1-1
clone size: .
V gene: TRBV28
D gene: TRBD1

CDR3 DNA: TGTGCCAGCAGCCCCTCGACAGGGAGAACTGAAGCTTTCTTT
CDR3 protein: CASSPSTGRTEAFF
J gene: TRBJ1-1
clone size: .
V gene: TRBV7-2
D gene: TRBD1